What follows is one T cell receptor beta chain and its context. The data belong to a study of blood T cell repertoires in COVID-19. Study in general: In each case, the material was cDNA or gDNA derived from T cells, B-cell-depleted T cells, or PBMCs.

CDR1 MNHEY and CDR2 SMNVEV come from the germline V gene (reference sequence). V was pared by 4 bases and J by 1 base, with 6 bases of the junction left unmatched. CDR3 length: 15 amino acids. In the original workflow: The authors estimated nucleated cell counts from reference gene primer amplification. Sequencing was performed with immunoSEQ multiplex PCR; in TCRdb, only in-frame clones are kept and a portion is missing. That table supplies the V and J calls and clone size; D and trimming were determined from the DNA. The sample carries about 300,000 clones, 90% recorded once. This chain uses TRBV27 with TRBJ1-1; 7 bases match TRBD1. Sequencing was carried out using peripheral blood. The TCR was taken from a woman in her twenties or thirties with COVID-19, enrolled during active disease. The CDR3 spells CASSSLGQQNTEAFF. The CDR3 region has the DNA TGTGCCAGCAGTTCCCTGGGACAGCAGAACACTGAAGCTTTCTTT.